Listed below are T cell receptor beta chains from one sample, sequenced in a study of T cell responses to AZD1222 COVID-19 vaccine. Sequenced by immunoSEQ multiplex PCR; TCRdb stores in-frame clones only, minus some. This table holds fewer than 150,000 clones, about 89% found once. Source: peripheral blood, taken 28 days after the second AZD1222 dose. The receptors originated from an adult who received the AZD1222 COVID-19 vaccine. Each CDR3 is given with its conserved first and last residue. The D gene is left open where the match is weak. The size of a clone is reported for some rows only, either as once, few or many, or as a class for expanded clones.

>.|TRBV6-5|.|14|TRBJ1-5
TGTGCCAGCAGTTACGGGGGGTTCAATCAGCCCCAGCATTTT
CASSYGGFNQPQHF
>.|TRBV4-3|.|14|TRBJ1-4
TGCGCCAGCAGCCAAGTACAGGGAGGTGAAAAACTGTTTTTT
CASSQVQGGEKLFF
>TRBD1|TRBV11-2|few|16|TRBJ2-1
TGTGCCAGCAGCTTAGAGTTAGGACTCAGGGACAGTGAGCAGTTCTTC
CASSLELGLRDSEQFF
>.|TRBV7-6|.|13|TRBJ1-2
TGTGCCAGCAGCCCCGAGAGGAACTATGGCTACACCTTC
CASSPERNYGYTF
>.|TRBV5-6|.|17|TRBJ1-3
TGTGCCAGCAGCCTCGGACCGGCCCGCGACTCTGGAAACACCATATATTTT
CASSLGPARDSGNTIYF
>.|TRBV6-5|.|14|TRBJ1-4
TGTGCCAGCAGTTACTCGGCAGGGTGGGAAAAACTGTTTTTT
CASSYSAGWEKLFF
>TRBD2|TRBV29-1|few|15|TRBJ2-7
TGCAGCGTTCTTAGCGGGAGATTGGGTAAGGACGAGCAGTACTTC
CSVLSGRLGKDEQYF
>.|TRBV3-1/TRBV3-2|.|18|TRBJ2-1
TGTGCCAGCAGCCAAGACTTCGGCGGGATTAGCTCCTACAATGAGCAGTTCTTC
CASSQDFGGISSYNEQFF
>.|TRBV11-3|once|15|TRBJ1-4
TGTGCCAGCAGCGCACCGGACAGCACTCATGAAAAACTGTTTTTT
CASSAPDSTHEKLFF
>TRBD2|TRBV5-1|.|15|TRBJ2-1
TGCGCCAGCAGTTTTGGACTAGCGGGAGAAAATGAGCAGTTCTTC
CASSFGLAGENEQFF
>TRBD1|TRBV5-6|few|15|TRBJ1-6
TGTGCCAGCAGCTTGGCGGGACAGGGGCGTTCACCCCTCCACTTT
CASSLAGQGRSPLHF
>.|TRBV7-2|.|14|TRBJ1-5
TGTGCCAGCAGCTTAGGGGCTAGCAATCAGCCCCAGCATTTT
CASSLGASNQPQHF
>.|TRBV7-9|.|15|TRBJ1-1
TGTGCCAGCAGCTTAGTAGGGCGGATGAACACTGAAGCTTTCTTT
CASSLVGRMNTEAFF
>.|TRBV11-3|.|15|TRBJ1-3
TGTGCCAGCAGCTCTAGGGTGCGGTTGGGGAACACCATATATTTT
CASSSRVRLGNTIYF
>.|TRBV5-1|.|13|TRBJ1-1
TGCGCCAGCGCCAGCGAGGGGAACACTGAAGCTTTCTTT
CASASEGNTEAFF
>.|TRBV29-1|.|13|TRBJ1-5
TGCAGCGTTGGGGCAGACACTAATCAGCCCCAGCATTTT
CSVGADTNQPQHF
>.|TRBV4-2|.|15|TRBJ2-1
TGTGCCAGCAGCACGGACTGGAGCTCCTACAATGAGCAGTTCTTC
CASSTDWSSYNEQFF
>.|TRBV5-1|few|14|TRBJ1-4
TGCGCCAGCAGCCCGGACAGCACTAATGAAAAACTGTTTTTT
CASSPDSTNEKLFF
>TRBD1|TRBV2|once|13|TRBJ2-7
TGTGCCAGCAGGTTGACAGGGGATATCGAGCAGTACTTC
CASRLTGDIEQYF
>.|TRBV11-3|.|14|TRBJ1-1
TGTGCCAGCAGCTTAGATACAGGGAACACTGAAGCTTTCTTT
CASSLDTGNTEAFF
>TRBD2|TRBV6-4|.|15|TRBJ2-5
TGTGCCAGCAGTAGGATAGCGGGAGCCCAAGAGACCCAGTACTTC
CASSRIAGAQETQYF
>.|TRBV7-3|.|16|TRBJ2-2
TGTGCCAGCAGCCCCCCGGGACGGGATAACACCGGGGAGCTGTTTTTT
CASSPPGRDNTGELFF
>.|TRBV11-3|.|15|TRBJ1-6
TGTGCCAGCAGCGCGGGAGAGGTCTATAATTCACCCCTCCACTTT
CASSAGEVYNSPLHF
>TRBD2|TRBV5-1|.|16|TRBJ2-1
TGCGCCAGCAGCTTCATAGCGGGGTACTCCTACAATGAGCAGTTCTTC
CASSFIAGYSYNEQFF
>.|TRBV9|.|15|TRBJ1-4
TGTGCCAGCACACAGACCGGGACAAGTAATGAAAAACTGTTTTTT
CASTQTGTSNEKLFF
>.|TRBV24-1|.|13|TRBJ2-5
TGTGCCACCAGTGATGGACCGTCGGAGACCCAGTACTTC
CATSDGPSETQYF
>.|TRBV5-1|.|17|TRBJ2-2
TGCGCCAGCAGCCCATCCCCGGGGGACCCGAACACCGGGGAGCTGTTTTTT
CASSPSPGDPNTGELFF
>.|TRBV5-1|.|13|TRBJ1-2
TGCGCCAGCAGCTTGGGGAACAGGGATGGCTACACCTTC
CASSLGNRDGYTF
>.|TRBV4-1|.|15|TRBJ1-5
TGCGCCAGCAGCCAAGATGGGGATAGCAATCAGCCCCAGCATTTT
CASSQDGDSNQPQHF